A selection of T cell receptor beta chains follows, all from one sample in a study of blood T cells in healthy people across ages. MiXCR was run by TCRdb on the 5' RACE reads, yielding one entry per CDR3 protein. The table lists about 1.5 million distinct CDR3 sequences, roughly 43% of them singletons, with approximately 4.1% in the top ten. Sequencing was performed on blood. The receptors originated from a woman aged 18-29 years in good health. Both conserved end residues are part of each CDR3.

length	J	V	CDR3
17	TRBJ2-7	TRBV20-1	CSAGRTSGRAGHYEQYF
15	TRBJ2-7	TRBV4-3	CASSQGRATYNEQYF
13	TRBJ1-1	TRBV5-1	CASRTNPPTEAFF
16	TRBJ2-1	TRBV29-1	CSVEGIQGFFYNEQFF
13	TRBJ2-7	TRBV4-3	CASSPSRGFEQYF
12	TRBJ2-7	TRBV6-6	CASSQQEYEQYF
16	TRBJ2-1	TRBV27	CASSSWTSGGGNEQFF
15	TRBJ2-7	TRBV20-1	CSASPPSGGSYEQYF
12	TRBJ2-1	TRBV6-2/TRBV6-3	CASRPQGNEQFF
17	TRBJ2-1	TRBV12-3/TRBV12-4	CASSLVWGQGDWNEQFF
17	TRBJ2-3	TRBV6-2/TRBV6-3	CASSYSKAGGLQDTQYF